What follows are 21 T cell receptor beta chains derived from one specimen sequenced in a study of spatial heterogeneity in lung cancer (dated by TCRdb to between 2019 and 2020). The library was built by means of 5' RACE. The sample was run on a NextSeq 500. Using fastp at Q25 and MiXCR, TCRdb reprocessed the public reads and kept productive beta chains. Here each entry gathers all rows of one CDR3 protein and keeps the most common genes and DNA. Counted in this sample were more than 20,000 distinct CDR3 sequences; around 4.5% of them appeared once. Less than 35% of the sample comes from the top ten. According to the study, the label for this sample's time point signals: sample taken at primary tumor resection. Without any cell sorting, TCR sequencing was performed on whole RNA extracted either from tumor and nontumor lung tissue or from cryopreserved PBMC samples. This sample comprised PBMCs, obtained at surgery. These receptor sequences come from a male donor with early-stage non-small cell lung cancer.

This clonotype was seen at least ten times. The CDR3 is CASSLEPFVKYDEQFF. The CDR3 DNA is TGCGCCAGCAGCTTGGAACCCTTTGTTAAGTATGATGAGCAGTTCTTC. The gene calls are TRBV5-1 and TRBJ2-1; D remains unclear. The CDR3 sequence is 16 residues long. The V end was cut by 0 bases, the J end by 8 bases, with 18 bases between. In germline, CDR1 is SGHRS, CDR2 YFSETQ.

This clonotype was observed many times. The V gene is TRBV7-9, the J gene TRBJ1-1; D is unclear. V lost 5 bases and J lost 1, with 8 bases in between. The CDR3 covers 13 residues. Looked up from germline, CDR1 is SEHNR and CDR2 is FQNEAQ (reference sequence). Here the CDR3 reads CASSLTPNTEAFF. CDR3 bases: TGTGCCAGCAGCCTAACACCGAACACTGAAGCTTTCTTT.

This clonotype was counted at least ten times. V usage is TRBV20-1 and J usage is TRBJ2-2; weak D call: TRBD1 (5 bases). V shed 2 bases and J shed 1 base, with 5 bases lying between them. The length of the CDR3 is 13 residues. Germline V gives CDR1 DFQATT, CDR2 SNEGSKA (reference sequence). This CDR3 is CSARQGNTGELFF. The CDR3 DNA is TGCAGTGCTAGACAGGGGAACACCGGGGAGCTGTTTTTT.

This clonotype was detected many times. This chain uses TRBV11-2 with TRBJ2-7; TRBD2 aligns across 8 bases. V dropped 3 bases and J dropped 7; count of bases not matched to a gene: 2. The length of the CDR3 is 12 residues. CDR1 and CDR2 from the germline V gene are SGHAT and FQNNGV. This chain's CDR3 is CASSLAGGEQYF. CDR3 DNA: TGTGCCAGCAGCTTGGCGGGGGGAGAGCAGTACTTC.

There are many counts of this clonotype. The chain employs TRBV2 and TRBJ1-5; TRBD1 might be the D (6 bases). With 1 base removed from V and 1 base from J, the gap between germline ends came to 14 bases. Germline V gene data show CDR1 as SNHLY and CDR2 as FYNNEI. The CDR3 covers 17 residues. CDR3 DNA: TGTGCCAGCAGTGAAGTTTGGGGGGCAAGAAGCAATCAGCCCCAGCATTTT. This sequence encodes CASSEVWGARSNQPQHF.

This clonotype was counted at least ten times. J is TRBJ1-6 and V is TRBV30, with D unresolved. V dropped 3 bases and J dropped 6 bases, with 12 bases sitting between them. CDR1 and CDR2 (germline): GTSNPN, SVGIG (reference sequence). This CDR3 is built from 14 residues. For the CDR3, the DNA is TGTGCCTGGAGGCTCCGGGTGATTAATTCACCCCTCCACTTT. Amino acid sequence: CAWRLRVINSPLHF.

The sample holds many counts of this clonotype. The J gene is TRBJ1-1, the V gene TRBV20-1, with TRBD1 matching 8 bases. V trimming: 2 bases; J trimming: 11 bases; junction bases outside the gene matches: 10. This CDR3 contains 13 residues. Germline CDR1 reads DFQATT; CDR2 reads SNEGSKA (reference sequence). The DNA for the CDR3 is TGCAGTGCTAGACAGTTGGGACAGGTCGCCGCTTTCTTT. Encoded protein: CSARQLGQVAAFF.

This clonotype was counted many times. This rearrangement joins TRBV27 to TRBJ1-4; TRBD1 might be the D (5 bases). V lost 5 bases to trimming and J lost 7 bases, with 20 bases between them. The CDR3 spans 16 residues. Germline CDR1 is MNHEY and CDR2 is SMNVEV (reference sequence). The CDR3 nucleotides read TGTGCCAGCAGTCCCCGATCCGGGACCGGAGTTGAAAAACTGTTTTTT. Translating gives CASSPRSGTGVEKLFF.

This clonotype was detected many times. The chain has TRBV20-1 and TRBJ2-5; D is possibly TRBD1 (5 bases). Germline assignment: CDR1 DFQATT and CDR2 SNEGSKA (reference sequence). V lost 0 bases and J 1 base, leaving 9 bases between the germline ends. The CDR3 sequence is 14 residues long. The DNA for the CDR3 is TGCAGTGCTAGAGAATGGGGCAGCCAAGAGACCCAGTACTTC. Protein: CSAREWGSQETQYF.

This clonotype appeared many times. The chain couples TRBV19 to TRBJ1-5; D gene uncertain. CDR1 is LNHDA and CDR2 is SQIVND in the germline V gene (reference sequence). The V end was cut by 7 bases, the J end by 5 bases, with 6 bases between. The CDR3 sequence is 11 residues long. The CDR3: CASNPDQPQHF. DNA of the CDR3: TGTGCCAGTAATCCGGATCAGCCCCAGCATTTT. Using reference TRBV19 and TRBJ1-5 for the parts outside the CDR3, the full variable domain is DGGITQSPKYLFRKEGQNVTLSCEQNLNHDAMYWYRQDPGQGLRLIYYSQIVNDFQKGDIAEGYSVSREKKESFPLTVTSAQKNPTAFYLCASNPDQPQHFGDGTRLSIL.

The chain combines TRBV4-3 with TRBJ1-3; D is unresolved. CDR3 length: 15 amino acids. In germline, CDR1 is LGHNA, CDR2 YSLEER. Trimming took off 3 bases at V and 4 bases at J, with 13 bases between the two ends. The CDR3 DNA sequence: TGCGCCAGCAGCCAGGAAGTATCTGGGGGAAACACCATATATTTT. Encoded protein: CASSQEVSGGNTIYF.

This clonotype was counted many times. The rearrangement links TRBV19 to TRBJ2-1, with 8 bases fitting TRBD1. This CDR3 spans 15 amino acids. The V segment lost 10 bases and the J segment 8 bases; nucleotides outside the gene matches: 16. Germline V gene lookup returns CDR1 LNHDA and CDR2 SQIVND (reference sequence). The CDR3, as DNA: TGTGCCACCTACCCTGGACAGGGATTCTTAGATGAGCAGTTCTTC. This codes for CATYPGQGFLDEQFF.

The sample holds many counts of this clonotype. The CDR3 DNA is TGTGCCAGCAGCAAAGAGGTCGGGCAAGAGACCCAGTACTTC. This translates into CASSKEVGQETQYF. This chain connects TRBV21-1 to TRBJ2-5. TRBV21-1 is described as a pseudogene. CDR3 size: 14 residues.

The table lists this clonotype with many counts. The chain is built from TRBV29-1 and TRBJ2-5; the D is unclear. CDR3 length equals 11 residues. V was clipped by 6 bases and J by 5 bases, with 10 bases between them. From germline, CDR1 is SQVTM and CDR2 ANQGSEA. The CDR3 reads CSVPTGETQYF. The CDR3 nucleotides are TGCAGCGTCCCTACCGGGGAGACCCAGTACTTC.

This clonotype was detected many times. V and J are TRBV5-1 and TRBJ1-6, with 9 nucleotides matching TRBD1. The trim removed 4 bases at V and 10 bases at J, leaving 6 bases unmatched. CDR1 SGHRS and CDR2 YFSETQ come from the germline V gene. The CDR3 is 14 residues long. The CDR3 DNA reads TGCGCCAGCAGCCGGGACAGGGATGCCTCACCCCTCCACTTT. It codes for CASSRDRDASPLHF. The full variable domain, rest sourced from reference TRBV5-1 and TRBJ1-6, is KAGVTQTPRYLIKTRGQQVTLSCSPISGHRSVSWYQQTPGQGLQFLFEYFSETQRNKGNFPGRFSGRQFSNSRSEMNVSTLELGDSALYLCASSRDRDASPLHFGNGTRLTVT.

This clonotype showed up many times. The chain joins TRBV20-1 to TRBJ1-4; no firm D call. This CDR3 is 12 amino acids long. Germline V CDR1 and CDR2: DFQATT, SNEGSKA (reference sequence). Trimming took off 6 bases at V and 6 bases at J, with 11 bases between the two ends. CDR3 coding DNA: TGCAGTGCGCTTGACATTGATGAAAAACTGTTTTTT. This sequence encodes CSALDIDEKLFF.

This clonotype showed up just a few times. V gene TRBV7-7 combines with J gene TRBJ2-7; 9 bases align to TRBD2. Germline loops: CDR1 SSHAT, CDR2 FNYEAQ (reference sequence). With V trimmed by 3 bases and J by 4 bases, 7 bases remained unmatched. CDR3 length: 15 amino acids. The CDR3 spells CASSLNAGGKYEQYF. In nucleotides, the CDR3 is TGTGCCAGCAGCTTGAACGCGGGAGGGAAGTACGAGCAGTACTTC.

This clonotype was recorded many times. V usage is TRBV6-2 or TRBV6-3 and J usage is TRBJ2-1; TRBD1 matches 8 bases. The germline gives CDR1 MNHEY, CDR2 SVGEGT. CDR3 size: 16 residues. The V gene end was trimmed by 7 bases and the J gene end by 3 bases; junction bases not matched to a gene: 11. The CDR3, as DNA: TGTGCCAGCACCCCCCTGGACAGGGTGATCTACAATGAGCAGTTCTTC. Amino acid sequence: CASTPLDRVIYNEQFF.

This chain uses TRBV28 with TRBJ2-7; TRBD2 might be the D (7 bases). This CDR3 has 12 amino acids. The germline gives CDR1 MDHEN, CDR2 SYDVKM. Between the trimmed V and J ends, which lost 6 bases and 4 bases, there was a span of 10 bases. CDR3 nucleotides: TGTGCCAGCAGCCGGGGGGCTTACGAGCAGTACTTC. Protein: CASSRGAYEQYF.

The table lists this clonotype with many counts. V is TRBV5-1 and J is TRBJ2-5; D uncertain. This CDR3 spans 14 amino acids. CDR1 is SGHRS and CDR2 is YFSETQ in the germline V gene. V dropped 2 bases and J dropped 2 bases, with 10 bases sitting between them. The CDR3 region is CASSFSTGQETQYF. In DNA form, the CDR3 reads TGCGCCAGCAGCTTTTCAACGGGTCAAGAGACCCAGTACTTC.

In its sample, this clonotype was seen many times. The J gene is TRBJ2-7, the V gene TRBV7-6, with D possibly being TRBD1 or TRBD2 (5 bases each). The CDR3 is 13 amino acids. Germline V lookup: CDR1 SGHVS, CDR2 FNYEAQ. V was clipped by 2 bases and J by 5 bases, with 10 bases between them. The CDR3 region has the DNA TGTGCCAGCAGCTTAAACGAGGGGAACGAGCAGTACTTC. Protein product: CASSLNEGNEQYF.